Shown below are 5 T cell receptor beta chains from a single sample sequenced in a study of blood T cell repertoires in COVID-19. This table comes from immunoSEQ multiplex PCR, and its TCRdb copy is limited to in-frame clones, with some not included. The table lists 65,000 to 75,000 clones, about 84% of them singletons. Sequencing was performed on peripheral blood. The source of these receptors is a human donor in a cohort sampled during active COVID-19.

The chain carries TRBV5-4 and TRBJ1-2; TRBD1 might be the D (6 bases). With 2 bases removed from V and 0 bases from J, the gap between germline ends came to 8 bases. The CDR3 runs to 14 residues. Germline assignment: CDR1 SGHNT and CDR2 YYREEE (reference sequence). As DNA, the CDR3 is TGTGCCAGCAGCTTACAGGGAGCTAACTATGGCTACACCTTC. Its translation is CASSLQGANYGYTF.

The V and J genes are TRBV30 and TRBJ1-6, with a possible D match to TRBD1 (5 bases). The CDR3 totals 14 residues. The V end was cut by 3 bases, the J end by 10 bases, with 16 bases between. The V gene's germline CDR1 is GTSNPN and CDR2 SVGIG (reference sequence). The CDR3 is CAWSLGTAGSPLHF. The CDR3 DNA is TGTGCCTGGAGCCTCGGGACCGCGGGGTCACCCCTCCACTTT.

J is TRBJ1-6 and V is TRBV6-2 or TRBV6-3; 9 positions match TRBD1. CDR1 is MNHEY and CDR2 is SVGEGT in the germline V gene. The length of the CDR3 is 14 residues. Unmatched junction bases numbered 6, after V lost 5 bases and J lost 10 bases. DNA for the CDR3: TGTGCCAGCAGTAAGGGACAGGGTGCGTCACCCCTCCACTTT. Its protein is CASSKGQGASPLHF.

The count of this clone is one. The V and J genes are TRBV28 and TRBJ2-7; no clear D. V lost 8 bases, J lost 6 bases, and 20 bases lay in between. Germline lookup yields CDR1 MDHEN and CDR2 SYDVKM. This CDR3 region has 14 residues. The CDR3, as DNA: TGTGCCAGCGGATTGGCGGTTTTTCCCGGCGAGCAGTACTTC. Amino acids: CASGLAVFPGEQYF.

The V and J genes are TRBV30 and TRBJ1-2; D gene ambiguous. Germline V gene data show CDR1 as GTSNPN and CDR2 as SVGIG (reference sequence). The V gene lost 8 bases and the J gene lost 4 bases, with 14 bases spanning the gap. There are 12 residues in the CDR3. In DNA form, the CDR3 reads TGTGCCCACCGTGACCCTAGCTATGGCTACACCTTC. It codes for CAHRDPSYGYTF.